The 29 T cell receptor beta chains given below trace back to one sample, sequenced in a study of control samples from healthy donors and cancer patients (dated by TCRdb to about 2020). Libraries were made using the immunoSEQ multiplex PCR assay. TCRdb provides this immuneACCESS table in a form limited to in-frame rearrangements. Some clones are lacking; in checked studies, under half of them reflect an unresolved V gene, and why the rest are absent is not known. This sample lists some 130,000 clones; about 91% were detected once. The ten largest clones take up around 8.1% of the sample. The sequenced material came from blood. Receptors were obtained from a young man in good health.

V gene TRBV2 combines with J gene TRBJ2-5; D possibly corresponds to TRBD1 (6 bases). Between the trimmed V and J ends, which lost 6 bases and 1 base, there was a span of 18 bases. This CDR3 region has 16 residues. CDR1 and CDR2 (germline): SNHLY, FYNNEI. As DNA, the CDR3 is TGTGCCAGCAGATCCCGCCTGGGGGCTGTCCAAGAGACCCAGTACTTC. Amino acids: CASRSRLGAVQETQYF.

The gene calls are TRBV7-9 and TRBJ2-7; D is unresolved. The CDR3 consists of 13 residues. Germline V CDR1 and CDR2: SEHNR, FQNEAQ (reference sequence). The ends were cut back, 5 bases at V and 2 bases at J, with 10 bases in the middle. The CDR3 DNA is TGTGCCAGCAGCGCGGACGGTACCTACGAGCAGTACTTC. Protein product: CASSADGTYEQYF.

The rearrangement joins TRBV10-3 to TRBJ1-5, with a tentative D call TRBD1 (5 bases). Trimming took off 3 bases at V and 5 bases at J, with 8 bases between the two ends. This CDR3 is built from 13 residues. CDR1 is ENHRY and CDR2 is SYGVKD in the germline V gene. The DNA of the CDR3 is TGTGCCATCAGTGACAGGGACGATCAGCCCCAGCATTTT. It translates to CAISDRDDQPQHF.

The V call is TRBV5-3, the J call TRBJ1-2; D is unclear. TRBV5-3 is noted as an ORF with a role that remains uncertain. Trimming pared 1 base from V and 6 bases from J, leaving 10 bases between. The CDR3 contains 13 residues. CDR3: CARSLFWRDGYTF. The CDR3 DNA sequence: TGTGCCAGAAGCTTGTTTTGGCGGGATGGCTACACCTTC.

The chain combines TRBV5-4 with TRBJ2-7; unclear D gene. The CDR3 length is 14 residues. V was shortened by 2 bases and J by 3 bases, with 12 bases between the two germline ends. CDR1 SGHNT and CDR2 YYREEE come from the germline V gene (reference sequence). The CDR3 sequence: CASSFKTSYYEQYF. In DNA, the CDR3 is TGTGCCAGCAGCTTCAAGACAAGCTACTACGAGCAGTACTTC. The complete variable domain, with remaining parts taken from reference TRBV5-4 and TRBJ2-7, reads ETGVTQSPTHLIKTRGQQVTLRCSSQSGHNTVSWYQQALGQGPQFIFQYYREEENGRGNFPPRFSGLQFPNYSSELNVNALELDDSALYLCASSFKTSYYEQYFGPGTRLTVT.

The chain employs TRBV6-5 and TRBJ1-1; D is unclear. The CDR3 loop spans 12 amino acids. V lost 6 bases, J lost 0 bases, and 5 bases lay in between. Germline V gene lookup returns CDR1 MNHEY and CDR2 SVGAGI. DNA for the CDR3: TGTGCCAGCAGCCAGGTGAACACTGAAGCTTTCTTT. This gives the protein CASSQVNTEAFF.

This chain links TRBV7-3 with TRBJ2-5, with TRBD2 as a possible D gene (5 bases). Per germline, CDR1 SGHTA and CDR2 FQGTGA. This CDR3 region has 15 residues. V lost 5 bases and J 4 bases, leaving 17 bases between the germline ends. The CDR3 bases are TGTGCCAGCAGCCCACAAGCGGCCCGGGGAGAGACCCAGTACTTC. Translation: CASSPQAARGETQYF.

This chain links TRBV2 with TRBJ1-1; D might be TRBD1 (6 bases). Germline CDR1 reads SNHLY; CDR2 reads FYNNEI. The CDR3 is 13 residues long. V was cut by 4 bases and J by 3 bases, with 9 bases left in between. This chain's CDR3 is CASSVGQYTEAFF. CDR3 nucleotides: TGTGCCAGCAGTGTTGGACAGTACACTGAAGCTTTCTTT.

J is TRBJ2-5 and V is TRBV9; TRBD2 matches at 12 bases. After removal of 0 bases from V and 5 bases from J, the junction contained 11 bases not matched to a gene. The CDR3 is made up of 18 amino acids. CDR1 SGDLS and CDR2 YYNGEE come from the germline V gene. The chain's CDR3 is CASSVASGGAGGKETQYF. CDR3 sequence (DNA): TGTGCCAGCAGCGTAGCTAGCGGGGGGGCCGGCGGTAAGGAGACCCAGTACTTC.

This rearrangement joins TRBV5-1 to TRBJ2-2; D may be TRBD1 (6 bases). CDR1 SGHRS and CDR2 YFSETQ come from the germline V gene. This CDR3 spans 13 amino acids. V lost 3 bases and J lost 9, with 12 bases in between. CDR3 region: CASSYGTFRELFF. The CDR3 DNA sequence: TGCGCCAGCAGCTACGGGACATTCAGGGAGCTGTTTTTT. Full variable domain (remainder filled in from reference TRBV5-1 and TRBJ2-2): KAGVTQTPRYLIKTRGQQVTLSCSPISGHRSVSWYQQTPGQGLQFLFEYFSETQRNKGNFPGRFSGRQFSNSRSEMNVSTLELGDSALYLCASSYGTFRELFFGEGSRLTVL.

The V call is TRBV6-5, the J call TRBJ1-4; 9 bases are shared with TRBD1. Germline V lookup: CDR1 MNHEY, CDR2 SVGAGI. This CDR3 spans 12 amino acids. V lost 10 bases, J lost 7 bases, and 4 bases stayed unmatched. CDR3 residues: CATKTGGEKLFF. The CDR3 DNA reads TGTGCCACCAAGACAGGGGGTGAAAAACTGTTTTTT.

The gene calls are TRBV3-1 (or the pseudogene TRBV3-2) and TRBJ1-2, with TRBD1 matching 7 bases. In germline, CDR1 is LGHDT, CDR2 YNNKEL (reference sequence). The CDR3 is made up of 15 amino acids. The V segment lost 3 bases and the J segment 1 base; nucleotides outside the gene matches: 5. The CDR3 here is CASSHRDRGNYGYTF. The CDR3 DNA reads as TGTGCCAGCAGCCACCGGGACAGAGGTAACTATGGCTACACCTTC.

The chain links TRBV6-6 to TRBJ1-2; D perhaps matches TRBD1 (5 bases). Germline-derived CDR1 and CDR2 are MNHNY and SVGAGI (reference sequence). This CDR3 region has 14 residues. Between the trimmed V and J ends, which lost 8 bases and 0 bases, there was a span of 13 bases. CDR3 sequence reads: CASGRDGTNYGYTF. The CDR3 DNA is TGTGCCAGCGGTAGGGACGGTACTAACTATGGCTACACCTTC.

The chain links TRBV10-3 to TRBJ2-5; 8 nucleotides align to TRBD2. This CDR3 has 14 amino acids. The germline CDR1 and CDR2 sequences are ENHRY and SYGVKD. V lost 9 bases, J lost 4 bases, and 10 bases stayed unmatched. The CDR3 is CAMSRGLGIETQYF. In DNA, the CDR3 is TGTGCCATGTCCCGGGGACTAGGTATAGAGACCCAGTACTTC.

The chain carries TRBV6-5 and TRBJ2-7, with 7 bases matching TRBD1. The CDR3 sequence is 15 residues long. V lost 2 bases to trimming and J lost 0 bases; unmatched junction nucleotides: 4. CDR1 is MNHEY, CDR2 SVGAGI, per germline. The CDR3 region has the DNA TGTGCCAGCAGTTACCTGAACAGGGGCTCCTACGAGCAGTACTTC. Protein product: CASSYLNRGSYEQYF.

The genes are TRBV18 and TRBJ2-7; D might be TRBD1 (6 bases). Germline V gene data show CDR1 as KGHSH and CDR2 as LQKENI. Trimming stripped 0 bases from V and 3 bases from J, with 18 bases between. This CDR3 region has 17 residues. The CDR3 is CASSPPGAGGRFYEQYF. The CDR3 DNA sequence: TGTGCCAGCTCACCACCGGGGGCAGGCGGTCGTTTCTACGAGCAGTACTTC.

V and J are TRBV3-1 (or the pseudogene TRBV3-2) and TRBJ1-5; D ambiguous. Germline assignment: CDR1 LGHDT and CDR2 YNNKEL (reference sequence). V was cut by 5 bases and J by 3 bases, with 8 bases left in between. This CDR3 is built from 13 residues. Here the CDR3 DNA reads TGTGCCAGCAGCATCCGGGTCAATCAGCCCCAGCATTTT. Protein sequence: CASSIRVNQPQHF.

The V call is TRBV27, the J call TRBJ1-5; TRBD1 might be the D (5 bases). CDR1 and CDR2 from the germline V gene are MNHEY and SMNVEV (reference sequence). Trimming cost V 5 bases and J 0 bases, with 17 bases left between them. This CDR3 has 17 residues. The CDR3 DNA sequence: TGTGCCAGCAGTAGCTTTTCGGGGGGTGATAGCAATCAGCCCCAGCATTTT. Translation: CASSSFSGGDSNQPQHF.

The gene calls are TRBV12-3 or TRBV12-4 and TRBJ2-2; D is possibly TRBD2 (5 bases). The CDR3 is made up of 13 amino acids. Trimming took 3 bases from V and 4 from J, leaving 6 bases between them. CDR3 region: CASSLRVTGELFF. The DNA for the CDR3 is TGTGCCAGCAGTTTGCGGGTCACCGGGGAGCTGTTTTTT.

The gene calls are TRBV6-1 and TRBJ1-2, with D possibly being TRBD1 (6 bases). This CDR3 comprises 14 residues. Per germline, CDR1 MNHNS and CDR2 SASEGT. The ends were cut back, 0 bases at V and 4 bases at J, with 9 bases in the middle. In DNA form, the CDR3 reads TGTGCCAGCAGTGAAGCTGGGACAAGCTATGGCTACACCTTC. Translating it yields CASSEAGTSYGYTF.

The V call is TRBV6-5, the J call TRBJ2-7; TRBD2 matches 14 bases. The germline gives CDR1 MNHEY, CDR2 SVGAGI. The CDR3 runs 15 residues. Trimming took 10 bases from V and 1 from J; bases not matched to a gene: 6. The CDR3 DNA is TGTGCCACGGAAGGGACTAGCGGGGGATCCTACGAGCAGTACTTC. This translates into CATEGTSGGSYEQYF.

V usage is TRBV4-1 and J usage is TRBJ1-1; D is uncertain. The germline CDR1 and CDR2 sequences are MGHRA and YSYEKL. With 7 bases removed from V and 1 base from J, the gap between germline ends came to 13 bases. This CDR3 is 14 amino acids long. The CDR3 DNA follows: TGCGCCAGCACTAAGCGAGACGGGAACACTGAAGCTTTCTTT. Protein product: CASTKRDGNTEAFF.

The chain uses TRBV2 and TRBJ2-5; TRBD2 aligns across 11 bases. With 0 bases clipped from V and 4 bases from J, the junction kept 4 bases outside the gene matches. The CDR3 has 16 amino acids. The germline V gene encodes CDR1 SNHLY and CDR2 FYNNEI. CDR3 sequence: CASSEALAGDPETQYF. In DNA form, the CDR3 reads TGTGCCAGCAGTGAAGCACTAGCGGGGGATCCAGAGACCCAGTACTTC.

The chain recombines TRBV4-2 with TRBJ2-2; D not resolved. CDR1 and CDR2 from the germline V gene are LGHNA and YNFKEQ. V was clipped by 1 base and J by 7 bases, with 13 bases between them. The CDR3 loop spans 15 amino acids. The CDR3 is CASSQVSMTGGELFF. In DNA, the CDR3 is TGTGCCAGCAGCCAAGTCTCCATGACGGGCGGGGAGCTGTTTTTT.

This clone was counted between two and nine times. This chain links TRBV5-1 with TRBJ2-5; perhaps TRBD1 as D (6 bases). The CDR3 sequence is 15 residues long. The germline V gene encodes CDR1 SGHRS and CDR2 YFSETQ. Trimming left V 0 bases short and J 3 bases short, with 12 bases between. The CDR3 DNA reads as TGCGCCAGCAGCTTGGCCGGGACACTTGAAGAGACCCAGTACTTC. The encoded protein is CASSLAGTLEETQYF.

This rearrangement joins TRBV5-1 to TRBJ2-7, with D maybe TRBD1 (5 bases). Looked up from germline, CDR1 is SGHRS and CDR2 is YFSETQ. This CDR3 has 15 residues. V gave up 4 bases and J gave up 0 bases, with 14 bases separating them. The CDR3 region is CASSPRQTSSYEQYF. The CDR3 DNA follows: TGCGCCAGCAGCCCTAGACAGACAAGCTCCTACGAGCAGTACTTC.

For the CDR3, the DNA is TGCGCCAGCAACCACCTCGGACAGGGGCAAGAGACCCAGTACTTC. Residues: CASNHLGQGQETQYF. This chain links TRBV5-1 with TRBJ2-5; 9 nucleotides match TRBD1. Per the germline V gene, CDR1 is SGHRS and CDR2 is YFSETQ. V trimming: 6 bases; J trimming: 2 bases; junction bases outside the gene matches: 8. The CDR3 totals 15 residues.

V usage is TRBV3-1 (or the pseudogene TRBV3-2) and J usage is TRBJ2-6; D gene unclear. V shed 1 base and J shed 0 bases, with 7 bases lying between them. Germline values: CDR1 LGHDT, CDR2 YNNKEL (reference sequence). The CDR3 has 16 residues. CDR3 region: CASSQGPHSGANVLTF. Here the CDR3 DNA reads TGTGCCAGCAGCCAAGGACCTCACTCTGGGGCCAACGTCCTGACTTTC.

CDR3 coding DNA: TGTGCCAGCAGCCGGACACAAATGAACACTGAAGCTTTCTTT. Residues: CASSRTQMNTEAFF. The V call is TRBV5-6, the J call TRBJ1-1; D might be TRBD1 (5 bases). Germline CDR1 SGHDT, CDR2 YYEEEE. Trimming shortened V by 4 bases and J by 0 bases, and 10 bases separated the two germline ends. The CDR3 contains 14 residues.